This T cell receptor (beta chain) came from a study of blood T cell repertoires in COVID-19. Across the whole study: Samples representing acute and convalescent COVID-19 were sourced from the United States, Italy and Spain. Sources were T cells, B-cell-depleted T cells, or PBMCs; the material itself was cDNA or gDNA.

Seattle-derived patients entered the study during active infection and were followed longitudinally. In the study's own analysis: Amplification of reference gene primers provided the estimated nucleated cell counts. TCRdb keeps only in-frame clones here, not all; method: immunoSEQ multiplex PCR. The V and J calls and clone size were taken over from that table, and D and trimming were inferred from the DNA. The sample yields about 350,000 clones, approximately 86% seen once. The CDR3 covers 14 residues. CDR1 and CDR2 from the germline V gene are MNHEY and SVGEGT. V lost 6 bases, J lost 5 bases, and 9 bases stayed unmatched.

The receptor was derived from a woman aged 55-69 years with COVID-19, enrolled during active disease. The material sequenced was peripheral blood. V is TRBV6-2 or TRBV6-3 and J is TRBJ1-2, with 7 bases fitting TRBD1. The chain's CDR3 is CASSLGGEDYGYTF. The CDR3 coding sequence is TGTGCCAGCAGCCTAGGGGGCGAAGATTATGGCTACACCTTC.